The 32 T cell receptor beta chains in this list originate from one sample, sequenced in a study of response to subunit inactivated influenza vaccine. TCRdb independently ran MiXCR on the RT-PCR reads; one entry per CDR3 protein. The table shows approximately 290,000 distinct CDR3 sequences, with about 20% occurring only once. Here the sequenced sample was PBMCs from blood, taken about 20 months after vaccination. The receptors here all came from a man aged 50 to 75 who received an inactivated influenza vaccine.

This clonotype came up a few times. J is TRBJ2-1 and V is TRBV9; D perhaps matches TRBD2 (5 bases). The CDR3 totals 13 residues. In germline, CDR1 is SGDLS, CDR2 YYNGEE. Trimming stripped 0 bases from V and 15 bases from J, with 16 bases between. CDR3 sequence (DNA): TGTGCCAGCAGCGTAGTTTCCGAGGGAGTGGCGTTCTTC. This sequence encodes CASSVVSEGVAFF. The variable domain in full, with the rest retrieved from reference TRBV9 and TRBJ2-1, is DSGVTQTPKHLITATGQRVTLRCSPRSGDLSVYWYQQSLDQGLQFLIQYYNGEERAKGNILERFSAQQFPDLHSELNLSSLELGDSALYFCASSVVSEGVAFFGPGTRLTVL.

The chain recombines TRBV29-1 with TRBJ2-7; D is possibly TRBD1 or TRBD2 (5 bases each). With 6 bases removed from V and 2 bases from J, the gap between germline ends came to 11 bases. The CDR3 has 12 amino acids. Germline loops: CDR1 SQVTM, CDR2 ANQGSEA. For the CDR3, the DNA is TGCAGCGTGGGGGACCTAACCTACGAGCAGTACTTC. It codes for CSVGDLTYEQYF.

This clonotype was picked up a small number of times. The CDR3 loop is CSARPGLAGGPRGTQYF. The CDR3 nucleotides are TGCAGTGCTAGGCCGGGACTAGCGGGAGGGCCGAGAGGGACCCAGTACTTC. The rearrangement links TRBV20-1 to TRBJ2-5; 16 bases are shared with TRBD2. CDR1 and CDR2 from the germline V gene are DFQATT and SNEGSKA (reference sequence). The CDR3 has 17 residues. Trimming cost V 3 bases and J 7 bases; bases outside gene matches: 11.

This clonotype has a handful of counts. The rearrangement uses TRBV2 and TRBJ1-2, with 9 bases matching TRBD1. CDR3 length equals 16 residues. V lost 2 bases and J lost 4; bases outside the gene matches: 8. The germline gives CDR1 SNHLY, CDR2 FYNNEI. CDR3 sequence: CASSESATGQGYGYTF. The CDR3 nucleotides are TGTGCCAGCAGTGAATCAGCGACGGGACAGGGCTATGGCTACACCTTC.

This chain uses TRBV19 with TRBJ1-2; D remains ambiguous. CDR3 size: 14 residues. The germline V gene encodes CDR1 LNHDA and CDR2 SQIVND (reference sequence). V gave up 1 base and J gave up 4 bases, with 10 bases separating them. The CDR3 DNA reads as TGTGCCAGTAGTATAGCTGTAGGCGGCTATGGCTACACCTTC. It encodes CASSIAVGGYGYTF.

A few counts support this clonotype. The chain links TRBV12-3 or TRBV12-4 to TRBJ1-5; TRBD1 might be the D (6 bases). V was clipped by 6 bases and J by 3 bases, with 12 bases between them. This CDR3 contains 14 residues. As DNA, the CDR3 is TGTGCCAGCAGCCCGACAGGCTCCAATCAGCCCCAGCATTTT. This codes for CASSPTGSNQPQHF.

This clonotype was counted between two and nine times. The rearrangement links TRBV28 to TRBJ1-6; D possibly corresponds to TRBD1 (6 bases). The germline gives CDR1 MDHEN, CDR2 SYDVKM. V gave up 3 bases and J gave up 4 bases, with 10 bases separating them. This CDR3 is built from 15 residues. The DNA for the CDR3 is TGTGCCAGCAGTTTCACAGGGAGATATAATTCACCCCTCCACTTT. Translated: CASSFTGRYNSPLHF.

This clonotype was seen more than once but under ten times. CDR3 nucleotides: TGTGCCAGCAGTTTATGGACTAGCGGGAGGGCCGGGAAGACCCAGTACTTC. It is translated as CASSLWTSGRAGKTQYF. The chain employs TRBV12-3 or TRBV12-4 and TRBJ2-5; TRBD2 agrees at 15 bases. The CDR3 has 17 residues. Germline trimming cut 2 bases from V and 6 bases from J; bases unmatched to any gene: 7.

This chain's CDR3 is CASSQDGGTSRVEQFF. As DNA, the CDR3 is TGTGCCAGCAGCCAAGATGGAGGGACTAGTCGAGTTGAGCAGTTCTTC. The chain joins TRBV14 to TRBJ2-1; 8 bases are a match to TRBD2. The germline V gene has CDR1 SGHDN and CDR2 FVKESK. CDR3 size: 16 residues. V shed 0 bases and J 9 bases; nucleotides not matched to a gene: 10.

This clonotype was counted only a few times. The chain recombines TRBV29-1 with TRBJ1-1; D uncertain. V lost 4 bases to trimming and J lost 0 bases, with 9 bases between them. Per germline, CDR1 SQVTM and CDR2 ANQGSEA. CDR3 length: 13 residues. The CDR3 loop is CSVAQRLNTEAFF. The CDR3 bases are TGCAGCGTTGCTCAGCGATTGAACACTGAAGCTTTCTTT.

The rearrangement uses TRBV20-1 and TRBJ2-1; 12 bases align to TRBD2. This CDR3 spans 15 amino acids. The ends lost 4 bases at V and 6 bases at J; junction bases unmatched: 7. From germline, CDR1 is DFQATT and CDR2 SNEGSKA (reference sequence). The CDR3 sequence: CSATDLAGGSNEQFF. The DNA for the CDR3 is TGCAGTGCTACCGATCTAGCGGGAGGGTCCAATGAGCAGTTCTTC.

This clonotype turned up a few times. The J gene is TRBJ1-4, the V gene TRBV2; 10 nucleotides line up with TRBD1. Per germline, CDR1 SNHLY and CDR2 FYNNEI. CDR3 length: 14 residues. Unmatched junction bases numbered 5, after V lost 6 bases and J lost 7 bases. CDR3 DNA: TGTGCCAGCAGAGGACAGGGGGGTATTGAAAAACTGTTTTTT. This translates into CASRGQGGIEKLFF. Full variable domain (outside the CDR3, taken from reference TRBV2 and TRBJ1-4): EPEVTQTPSHQVTQMGQEVILRCVPISNHLYFYWYRQILGQKVEFLVSFYNNEISEKSEIFDDQFSVERPDGSNFTLKIRSTKLEDSAMYFCASRGQGGIEKLFFGSGTQLSVL.

This rearrangement joins TRBV18 to TRBJ2-5; D not resolved. Germline V lookup: CDR1 KGHSH, CDR2 LQKENI. V lost 3 bases to trimming and J lost 5 bases, with 10 bases between them. The CDR3 is 13 amino acids. CDR3 DNA: TGTGCCAGCTCACCCGGGCCTTCCGAGACCCAGTACTTC. It is translated as CASSPGPSETQYF.

This clonotype was seen repeatedly, ten times or more. The chain combines TRBV4-3 with TRBJ2-7; 9 bases fit TRBD2. Losses at the gene ends were 4 bases for V and 0 bases for J; bases not matched to a gene: 7. Germline CDR1 and CDR2: LGHNA and YSLEER. This CDR3 has 16 amino acids. The CDR3 DNA reads as TGCGCCAGCAGCCTAGCGGCGGGGGGGCCCTCCTACGAGCAGTACTTC. As protein: CASSLAAGGPSYEQYF.

This clonotype was recorded at least ten times. The chain links TRBV19 to TRBJ1-5; maybe TRBD1 (5 bases). Trimming shortened V by 6 bases and J by 7 bases, and 16 bases separated the two germline ends. Germline values: CDR1 LNHDA, CDR2 SQIVND (reference sequence). This CDR3 contains 14 residues. For the CDR3, the DNA is TGTGCCAGTAGCCGCAGAGGGGAAGAGCAGCCCCAGCATTTT. This translates into CASSRRGEEQPQHF.

The chain joins TRBV12-3 or TRBV12-4 to TRBJ1-6; D is possibly TRBD1 (5 bases). The CDR3 sequence is 14 residues long. V was shortened by 6 bases and J by 4 bases, with 10 bases between the two germline ends. Here the CDR3 reads CASRGVFYNSPLHF. In nucleotides, the CDR3 is TGTGCCAGCAGAGGGGTTTTTTATAATTCACCCCTCCACTTT.

V is TRBV20-1 and J is TRBJ2-7, with 14 bases identical to TRBD2. Trimming took 0 bases from V and 6 from J; bases not matched to a gene: 4. Germline CDR1 is DFQATT and CDR2 is SNEGSKA (reference sequence). This CDR3 has 15 residues. DNA of the CDR3: TGCAGTGCTAGAGATGGTGGACTAGCGGGAGGCGAGCAGTACTTC. Translating it yields CSARDGGLAGGEQYF.

The genes are TRBV20-1 and TRBJ1-4, with a tentative D call TRBD1 (5 bases). Trimming removed 3 bases from V and 4 bases from J, with 9 bases in between. Germline CDR1 DFQATT, CDR2 SNEGSKA (reference sequence). This CDR3 is 13 amino acids long. The CDR3 region has the DNA TGCAGTGCTAGGGGGGTCAATAATGAAAAACTGTTTTTT. This translates into CSARGVNNEKLFF.

There are a few counts of this clonotype. V usage is TRBV11-2 and J usage is TRBJ2-1; D is ambiguous. The CDR3 contains 17 residues. Germline V gives CDR1 SGHAT, CDR2 FQNNGV. Trimming stripped 2 bases from V and 4 bases from J, with 18 bases between. CDR3 DNA: TGTGCCAGCAGCTTAATCAGCATACTCGGAATATACAATGAGCAGTTCTTC. It is translated as CASSLISILGIYNEQFF. The full variable domain, in which reference TRBV11-2 and TRBJ2-1 provide the parts outside the CDR3, is EAGVAQSPRYKIIEKRQSVAFWCNPISGHATLYWYQQILGQGPKLLIQFQNNGVVDDSQLPKDRFSAERLKGVDSTLKIQPAKLEDSAVYLCASSLISILGIYNEQFFGPGTRLTVL.

This chain connects TRBV5-1 to TRBJ1-1; TRBD1 matches 7 bases. V lost 5 bases and J lost 7; bases outside the gene matches: 5. Germline V gives CDR1 SGHRS, CDR2 YFSETQ. This CDR3 contains 12 residues. Here the CDR3 reads CASSTGTVEAFF. DNA for the CDR3: TGCGCCAGCAGTACGGGGACAGTTGAAGCTTTCTTT.

The chain employs TRBV7-2 and TRBJ1-5; a weak D match, TRBD1 (6 bases). The CDR3 has 13 residues. The germline V gene has CDR1 SGHTA and CDR2 FQGNSA. V lost 3 bases, J lost 7 bases, and 10 bases lay in between. Here the CDR3 DNA reads TGTGCCAGCAGCTTCAGGGGTGGGCAGCCCCAGCATTTT. Amino acids: CASSFRGGQPQHF.

This clonotype was observed a handful of times. The chain recombines TRBV3-1 with TRBJ1-4; TRBD1 agrees at 7 bases. J gave up 11 bases and V 2 bases, and 5 bases lay outside the gene matches. Germline V CDR1 and CDR2: LGHDT, YNNKEL (reference sequence). This CDR3 is built from 13 residues. This CDR3 reads CASSQNRGVKLFF. The CDR3, as DNA: TGTGCCAGCAGCCAAAACAGGGGAGTGAAACTGTTTTTT.

V is TRBV2 and J is TRBJ1-6; no definite D call. The CDR3 loop spans 14 amino acids. Germline V CDR1 and CDR2: SNHLY, FYNNEI. The ends were cut back, 5 bases at V and 7 bases at J, with 12 bases in the middle. This CDR3 is CASSSGIVNSPLHF. The CDR3 nucleotides are TGTGCCAGCAGTTCCGGGATAGTAAATTCACCCCTCCACTTT.

This sequence joins TRBV18 and TRBJ1-2, with TRBD1 identical over 8 bases. Germline trimming cut 3 bases from V and 4 bases from J; bases unmatched to any gene: 7. The CDR3 sequence is 15 residues long. Germline CDR1 is KGHSH and CDR2 is LQKENI. CDR3 amino acids: CASSPPSRGLYGYTF. The CDR3 bases are TGTGCCAGCTCACCTCCCTCCAGGGGGCTCTATGGCTACACCTTC.

This chain uses TRBV29-1 with TRBJ2-3, with 7 positions matching TRBD2. V was pared by 7 bases and J by 0 bases, with 16 bases of the junction left unmatched. This CDR3 comprises 17 residues. Germline values: CDR1 SQVTM, CDR2 ANQGSEA. CDR3: CSALGRSGSGSTDTQYF. The CDR3 region has the DNA TGCAGCGCGTTGGGACGTTCGGGTAGCGGGAGCACAGATACGCAGTATTTT.

Comments on this clonotype: A much larger clone is a single base away; this may be a read error. The V and J genes are TRBV6-1 and TRBJ1-4; D may be TRBD1 (6 bases). CDR1 and CDR2 from the germline V gene are MNHNS and SASEGT. The germline V and J ends were trimmed by 2 bases and 6 bases, with 13 bases remaining between them. This CDR3 has 15 residues. The CDR3 DNA follows: TGTGCCAGCAGTGAATTAGACAGGTCAGATGAAAAACTGTTTTTT. Protein: CASSELDRSDEKLFF.

The genes are TRBV6-2 or TRBV6-3 and TRBJ2-3; D remains unclear. CDR3 length: 13 amino acids. The germline gives CDR1 MNHEY, CDR2 SVGEGT. The V end lost 8 bases, the J end lost 0 bases, and 9 bases lay between the germline ends. Here the CDR3 reads CASGVGSTDTQYF. The CDR3 nucleotides are TGTGCCAGCGGTGTAGGGAGCACAGATACGCAGTATTTT.

This clonotype was seen at least ten times. The CDR3 loop is CASTRVNGAPLSKNIQYF. DNA for the CDR3: TGTGCCAGCACCAGGGTTAACGGGGCGCCCTTAAGCAAAAACATTCAGTACTTC. This chain uses TRBV11-2 with TRBJ2-4; D could derive from TRBD1 or TRBD2 (5 bases each). The CDR3 contains 18 residues. The V gene lost 7 bases and the J gene lost 3 bases, with 25 bases spanning the gap. Germline CDR1 is SGHAT and CDR2 is FQNNGV.

This clonotype was observed many times. The V gene is TRBV10-2, the J gene TRBJ1-4; 8 bases align to TRBD1. The V and J ends lost 6 bases and 0 bases, in that order; junction bases with no gene match: 0. The CDR3 runs to 14 residues. Germline V gene sequence: CDR1 WSHSY, CDR2 SAAADI. The CDR3 loop is CASRGQATNEKLFF. The CDR3 DNA is TGCGCCAGCAGGGGACAGGCAACTAATGAAAAACTGTTTTTT.

J is TRBJ2-7 and V is TRBV28; the D is unclear. There are 11 residues in the CDR3. V lost 8 bases and J lost 2, with 7 bases in between. CDR1 and CDR2 (germline): MDHEN, SYDVKM. The CDR3 region has the DNA TGTGCCAGCTGGGCGCCCTACGAGCAGTACTTC. This gives the protein CASWAPYEQYF.

This clonotype was picked up many times. This chain uses TRBV2 with TRBJ1-1, with a weak D call TRBD1 (5 bases). Per the germline V gene, CDR1 is SNHLY and CDR2 is FYNNEI. CDR3 size: 14 residues. The ends were cut back, 4 bases at V and 2 bases at J, with 11 bases in the middle. The CDR3 spells CASSVTQGNTEAFF. The DNA of the CDR3 is TGTGCCAGCAGTGTTACGCAGGGAAACACTGAAGCTTTCTTT.

This clonotype came up a few times. The chain employs TRBV24-1 and TRBJ1-1; D is possibly TRBD1 (6 bases). V lost 5 bases and J lost 1, with 10 bases in between. The CDR3 is 14 residues long. Germline assignment: CDR1 KGHDR and CDR2 SFDVKD. The DNA for the CDR3 is TGTGCCACCAGTGCAGGGGCTGGGAACACTGAAGCTTTCTTT. Its protein is CATSAGAGNTEAFF.